The source of this T cell receptor (beta chain) is a study of blood T cell repertoires in COVID-19. Measured with immunoSEQ multiplex PCR; TCRdb has only the in-frame clones, and not every one. The data show more than 150,000 clones, approximately 82% seen once. Grouping used clinical history reported by participants in a survey and questionnaire. Trimming at V came to 0 bases and at J to 2 bases, leaving 3 bases not matched to a gene. In germline, CDR1 is LGHDT, CDR2 YNNKEL (reference sequence). The CDR3 runs 16 residues. The sequencing input was PBMCs or T cells enriched from blood (not recorded which). The TCR originated in a woman in her fifties or sixties who had recovered from COVID-19. The chain carries TRBV3-1 (or the pseudogene TRBV3-2) and TRBJ2-4; the match to TRBD2 covers 8 bases. CDR3 protein: CASSQDGGRSKNIQYF. The CDR3 coding sequence is TGTGCCAGCAGCCAAGATGGCGGGAGGTCCAAAAACATTCAGTACTTC.